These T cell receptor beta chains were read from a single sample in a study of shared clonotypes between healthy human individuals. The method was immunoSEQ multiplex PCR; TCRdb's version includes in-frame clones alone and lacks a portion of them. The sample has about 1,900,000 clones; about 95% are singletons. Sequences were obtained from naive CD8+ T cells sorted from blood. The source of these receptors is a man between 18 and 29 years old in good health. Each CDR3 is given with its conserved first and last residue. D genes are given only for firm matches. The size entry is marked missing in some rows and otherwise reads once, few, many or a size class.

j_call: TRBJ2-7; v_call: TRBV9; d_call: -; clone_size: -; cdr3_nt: TGTGCCAGCAGCGCGGACTTCTACGAGCAGTACTTC; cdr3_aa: CASSADFYEQYF
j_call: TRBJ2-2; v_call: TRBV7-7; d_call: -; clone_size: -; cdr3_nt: TGTGCTAGCAGCCTGGGGGAGTCGGACACCGGGGAGCTGTTTTTT; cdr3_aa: CASSLGESDTGELFF
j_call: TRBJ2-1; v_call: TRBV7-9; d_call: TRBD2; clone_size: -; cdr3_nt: TGTGCCAGCAGCTTGCTAGCGGGAGACAAGAATGAGCAGTTCTTC; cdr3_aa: CASSLLAGDKNEQFF
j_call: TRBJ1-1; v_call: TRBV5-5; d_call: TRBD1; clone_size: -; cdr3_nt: TGTGCCAGCAGCTTGGGACAGGGGGTCGAGGGGAACACTGAAGCTTTCTTT; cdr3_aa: CASSLGQGVEGNTEAFF
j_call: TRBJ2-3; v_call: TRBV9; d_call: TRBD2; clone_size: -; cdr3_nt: TGTGCCAGCAGCGTCCTAGCGGGAGGGGGCACAGATACGCAGTATTTT; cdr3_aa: CASSVLAGGGTDTQYF
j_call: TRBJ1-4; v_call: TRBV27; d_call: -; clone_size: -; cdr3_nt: TGTGCCAGCAGTTTAATGGCAGGTAAGTTACCAACTAATGAAAAACTGTTTTTT; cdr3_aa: CASSLMAGKLPTNEKLFF
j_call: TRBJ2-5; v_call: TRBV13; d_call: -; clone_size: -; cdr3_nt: TGTGCCAGCAGCTTAGAGGGCGGGGAGACCCAGTACTTC; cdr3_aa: CASSLEGGETQYF
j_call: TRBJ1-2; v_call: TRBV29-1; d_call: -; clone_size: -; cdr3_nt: TGCAGCGTTGAAAAGTCGGACTATGGCTACACCTTC; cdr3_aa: CSVEKSDYGYTF
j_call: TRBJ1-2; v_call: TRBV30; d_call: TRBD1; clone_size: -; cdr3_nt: TGTGCCTGGAGTGAGACAGGGACCTATGGCTACACCTTC; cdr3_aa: CAWSETGTYGYTF
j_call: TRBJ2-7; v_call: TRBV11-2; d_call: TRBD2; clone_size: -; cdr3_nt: TGTGCCAGCAGCTTAGAGGCGGGGGGGCTCTACGAGCAGTACTTC; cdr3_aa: CASSLEAGGLYEQYF
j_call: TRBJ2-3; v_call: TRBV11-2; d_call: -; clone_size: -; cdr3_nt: TGTGCCAGCAGCTTAACATCGAGATCCAGAGATACGCAGTATTTT; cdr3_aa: CASSLTSRSRDTQYF
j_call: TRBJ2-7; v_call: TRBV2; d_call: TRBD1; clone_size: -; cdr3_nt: TGTGCCAGCACGGAACGAAGGGACAGCTCCTACGAGCAGTACTTC; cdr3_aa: CASTERRDSSYEQYF
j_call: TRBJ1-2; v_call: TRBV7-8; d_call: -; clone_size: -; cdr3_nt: TGTGCCAGCAGCCTCCCGGAGGGCCTCAACTATGGCTACACCTTC; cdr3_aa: CASSLPEGLNYGYTF
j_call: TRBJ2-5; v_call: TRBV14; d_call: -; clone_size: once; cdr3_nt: TGTGCCAGCAGCCAATCTGGGGGCAGGGAGACCCAGTACTTC; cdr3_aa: CASSQSGGRETQYF
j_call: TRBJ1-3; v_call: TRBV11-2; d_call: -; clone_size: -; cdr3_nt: TGTGCCAGCAGCTTAGACGAGGACGTCTCTGGAAACACCATATATTTT; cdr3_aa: CASSLDEDVSGNTIYF
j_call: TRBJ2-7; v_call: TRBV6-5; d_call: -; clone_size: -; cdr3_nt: TGTGCCAGCAGTGACCAAGCTTACGAGCAGTACTTC; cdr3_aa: CASSDQAYEQYF
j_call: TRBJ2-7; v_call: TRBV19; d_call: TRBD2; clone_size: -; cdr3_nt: TGTGCCAGTAGTATGTTTCTAGCGGGAGGCGCCTACGAGCAGTACTTC; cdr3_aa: CASSMFLAGGAYEQYF
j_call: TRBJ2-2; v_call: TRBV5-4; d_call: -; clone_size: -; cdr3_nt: TGTGCCAGCAGCCTTGATCTGGATACCGGGGAGCTGTTTTTT; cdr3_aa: CASSLDLDTGELFF
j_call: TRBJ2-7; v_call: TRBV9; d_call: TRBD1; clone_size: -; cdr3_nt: TGTGCCAGCAGCGCGGGGACAGGGGGCCTCTTGGAGCAGTACTTC; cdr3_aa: CASSAGTGGLLEQYF
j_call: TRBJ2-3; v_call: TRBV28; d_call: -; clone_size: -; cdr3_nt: TGTGCCAGCAGTTTAGATGGCACAGATACGCAGTATTTT; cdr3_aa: CASSLDGTDTQYF
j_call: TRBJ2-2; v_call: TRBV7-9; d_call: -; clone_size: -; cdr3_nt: TGTGCCAGCAGCTTAGCCAGGGGAGGAACCGGGGAGCTGTTTTTT; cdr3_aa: CASSLARGGTGELFF
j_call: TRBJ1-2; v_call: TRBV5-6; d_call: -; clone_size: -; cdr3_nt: TGTGCCAGCAGCTTTAGCCTGGAACTCCTCTATGGCTACACCTTC; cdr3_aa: CASSFSLELLYGYTF
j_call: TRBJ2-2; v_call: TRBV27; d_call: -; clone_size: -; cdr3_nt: TGTGCCAGCAGCTCGACAGAGATGAACACCGGGGAGCTGTTTTTT; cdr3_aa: CASSSTEMNTGELFF